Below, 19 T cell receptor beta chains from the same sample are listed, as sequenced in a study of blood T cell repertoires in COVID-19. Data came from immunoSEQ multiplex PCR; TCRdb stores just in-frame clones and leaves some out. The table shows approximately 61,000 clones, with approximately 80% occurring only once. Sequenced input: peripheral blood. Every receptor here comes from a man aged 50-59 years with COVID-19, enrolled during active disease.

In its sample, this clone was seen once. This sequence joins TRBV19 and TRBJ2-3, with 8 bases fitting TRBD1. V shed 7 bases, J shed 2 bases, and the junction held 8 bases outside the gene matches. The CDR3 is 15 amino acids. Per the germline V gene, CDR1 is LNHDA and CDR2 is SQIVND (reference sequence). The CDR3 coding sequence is TGTGCCAGTATGGAGACAGGGGTCTCCACAGATACGCAGTATTTT. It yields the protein CASMETGVSTDTQYF.

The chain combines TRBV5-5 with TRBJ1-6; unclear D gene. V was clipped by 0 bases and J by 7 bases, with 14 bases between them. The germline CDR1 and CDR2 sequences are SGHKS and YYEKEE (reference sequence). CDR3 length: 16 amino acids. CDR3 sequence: CASSLVWSGRNSPLHF. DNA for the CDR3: TGTGCCAGCAGCTTGGTTTGGTCGGGGAGAAATTCACCCCTCCACTTT. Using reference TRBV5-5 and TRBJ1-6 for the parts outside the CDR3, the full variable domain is DAGVTQSPTHLIKTRGQQVTLRCSPISGHKSVSWYQQVLGQGPQFIFQYYEKEERGRGNFPDRFSARQFPNYSSELNVNALLLGDSALYLCASSLVWSGRNSPLHFGNGTRLTVT.

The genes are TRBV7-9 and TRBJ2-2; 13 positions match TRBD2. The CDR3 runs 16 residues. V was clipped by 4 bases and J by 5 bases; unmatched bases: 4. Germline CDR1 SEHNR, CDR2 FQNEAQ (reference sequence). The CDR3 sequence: CASSSPGLAGTGELFF. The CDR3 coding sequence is TGTGCCAGCAGCTCCCCGGGACTAGCGGGGACCGGGGAGCTGTTTTTT.

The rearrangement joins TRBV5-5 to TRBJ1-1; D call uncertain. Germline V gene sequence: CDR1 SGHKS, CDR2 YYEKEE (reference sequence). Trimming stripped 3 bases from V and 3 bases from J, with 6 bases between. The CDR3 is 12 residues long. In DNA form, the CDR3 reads TGTGCCAGCAGCTCCCTCTACACTGAAGCTTTCTTT. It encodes CASSSLYTEAFF.

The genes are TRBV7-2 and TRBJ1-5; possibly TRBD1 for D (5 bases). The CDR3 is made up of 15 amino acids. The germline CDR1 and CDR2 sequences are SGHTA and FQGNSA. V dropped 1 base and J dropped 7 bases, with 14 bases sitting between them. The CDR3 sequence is CASSLEVRTSQPQHF. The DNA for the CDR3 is TGTGCCAGCAGCTTAGAGGTCAGGACAAGCCAGCCCCAGCATTTT. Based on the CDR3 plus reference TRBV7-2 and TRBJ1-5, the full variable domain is GAGVSQSPSNKVTEKGKDVELRCDPISGHTALYWYRQSLGQGLEFLIYFQGNSAPDKSGLPSDRFSAERTGGSVSTLTIQRTQQEDSAVYLCASSLEVRTSQPQHFGDGTRLSIL.

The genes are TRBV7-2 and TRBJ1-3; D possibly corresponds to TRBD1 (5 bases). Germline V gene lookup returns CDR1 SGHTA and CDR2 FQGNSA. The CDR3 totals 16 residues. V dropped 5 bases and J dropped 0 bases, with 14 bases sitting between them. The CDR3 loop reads CASSLRGFGSGNTIYF. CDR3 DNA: TGTGCCAGCAGCCTAAGGGGCTTTGGCTCTGGAAACACCATATATTTT.

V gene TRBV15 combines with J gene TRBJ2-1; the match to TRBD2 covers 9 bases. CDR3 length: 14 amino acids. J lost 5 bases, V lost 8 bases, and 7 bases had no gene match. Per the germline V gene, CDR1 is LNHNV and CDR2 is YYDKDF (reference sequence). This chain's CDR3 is CATHDSGSNNEQFF. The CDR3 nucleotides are TGTGCCACCCATGATAGCGGGAGTAACAATGAGCAGTTCTTC.

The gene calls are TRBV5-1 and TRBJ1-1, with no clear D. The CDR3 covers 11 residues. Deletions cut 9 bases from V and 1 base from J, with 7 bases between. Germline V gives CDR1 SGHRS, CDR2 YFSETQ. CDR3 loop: CANPRNTEAFF. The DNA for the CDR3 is TGCGCCAACCCGAGGAACACTGAAGCTTTCTTT.

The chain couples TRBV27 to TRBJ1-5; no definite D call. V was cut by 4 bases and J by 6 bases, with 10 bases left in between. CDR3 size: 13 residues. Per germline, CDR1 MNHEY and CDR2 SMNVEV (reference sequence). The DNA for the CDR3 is TGTGCCAGCAGTTCTCACCTCAGTCAGCCCCAGCATTTT. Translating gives CASSSHLSQPQHF.

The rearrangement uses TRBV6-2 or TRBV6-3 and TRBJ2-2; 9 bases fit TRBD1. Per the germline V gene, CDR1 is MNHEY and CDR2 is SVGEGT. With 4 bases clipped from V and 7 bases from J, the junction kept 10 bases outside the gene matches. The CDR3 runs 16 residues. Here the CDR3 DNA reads TGTGCCAGCAGTTCGGCTGGGACAGGGCTTATCGGGGAGCTGTTTTTT. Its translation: CASSSAGTGLIGELFF.

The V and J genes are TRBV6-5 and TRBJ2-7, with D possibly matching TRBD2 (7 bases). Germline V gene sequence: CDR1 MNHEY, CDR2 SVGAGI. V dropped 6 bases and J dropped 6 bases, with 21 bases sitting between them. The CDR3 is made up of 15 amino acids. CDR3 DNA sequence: TGTGCCAGCAGCCGGAGGGGGGGTGAAGCCGTCGAGCAGTACTTC. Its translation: CASSRRGGEAVEQYF.

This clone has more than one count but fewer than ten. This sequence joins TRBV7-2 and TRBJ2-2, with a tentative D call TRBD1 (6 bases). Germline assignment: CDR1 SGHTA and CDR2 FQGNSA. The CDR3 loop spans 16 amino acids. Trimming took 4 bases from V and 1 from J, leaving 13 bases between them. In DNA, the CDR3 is TGTGCCAGCAGCTCACCGACAGGCCTGAACACCGGGGAGCTGTTTTTT. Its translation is CASSSPTGLNTGELFF.

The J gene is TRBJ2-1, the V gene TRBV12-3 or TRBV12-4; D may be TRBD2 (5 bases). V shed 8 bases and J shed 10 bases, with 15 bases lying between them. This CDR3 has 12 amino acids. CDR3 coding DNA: TGTGCCAGCGGGCACGGGAAAAGGGAGCAGTTCTTC. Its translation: CASGHGKREQFF.

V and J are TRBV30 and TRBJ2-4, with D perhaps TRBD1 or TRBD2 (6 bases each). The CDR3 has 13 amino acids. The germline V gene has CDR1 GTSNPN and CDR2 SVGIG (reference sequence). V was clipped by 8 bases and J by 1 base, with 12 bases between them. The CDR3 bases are TGTGCCGGGGGGCGAGGCGCCAAAAACATTCAGTACTTC. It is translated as CAGGRGAKNIQYF.

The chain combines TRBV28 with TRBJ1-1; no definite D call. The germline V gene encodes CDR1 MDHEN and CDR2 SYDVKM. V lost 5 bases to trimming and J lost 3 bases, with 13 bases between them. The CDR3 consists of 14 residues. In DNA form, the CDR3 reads TGTGCCAGCAGTCCGGGAAGCCGCGACACTGAAGCTTTCTTT. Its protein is CASSPGSRDTEAFF.

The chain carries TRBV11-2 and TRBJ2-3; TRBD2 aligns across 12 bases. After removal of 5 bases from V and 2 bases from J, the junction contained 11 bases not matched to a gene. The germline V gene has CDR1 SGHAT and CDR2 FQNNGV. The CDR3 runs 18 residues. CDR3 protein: CASSPPGWTSGVTDTQYF. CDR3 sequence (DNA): TGTGCCAGCAGCCCCCCCGGGTGGACTAGCGGGGTCACAGATACGCAGTATTTT.

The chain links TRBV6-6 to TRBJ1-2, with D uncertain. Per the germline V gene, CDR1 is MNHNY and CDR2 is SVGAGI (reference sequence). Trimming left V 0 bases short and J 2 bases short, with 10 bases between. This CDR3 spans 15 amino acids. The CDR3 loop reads CASSYSSRINYGYTF. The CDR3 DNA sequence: TGTGCCAGCAGTTACTCGTCCAGAATCAACTATGGCTACACCTTC.

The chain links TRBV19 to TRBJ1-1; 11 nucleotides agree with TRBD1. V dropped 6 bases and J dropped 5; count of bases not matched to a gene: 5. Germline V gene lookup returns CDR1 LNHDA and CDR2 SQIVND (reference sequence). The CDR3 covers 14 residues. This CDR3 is CASRRGQGATEAFF. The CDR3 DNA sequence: TGTGCCAGTAGGAGAGGACAGGGGGCGACTGAAGCTTTCTTT.

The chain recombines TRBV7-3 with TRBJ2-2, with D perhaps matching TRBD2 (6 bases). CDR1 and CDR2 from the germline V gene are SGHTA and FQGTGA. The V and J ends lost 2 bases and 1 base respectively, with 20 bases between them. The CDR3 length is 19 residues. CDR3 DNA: TGTGCCAGCAGCTTAGAGTTACTACGCGGAGGGGAGAACACCGGGGAGCTGTTTTTT. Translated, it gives CASSLELLRGGENTGELFF.